These 15 T cell receptor beta chains share one sample of origin, sequenced in a study of Tregs in tolerant kidney transplant recipients. These receptors have no known antigen. The method was immunoSEQ multiplex PCR; TCRdb's version includes in-frame clones alone and lacks a portion of them. The data show more than 1,500 clones, about 41% seen once. The sample taken for sequencing was Tregs from blood cultured with allogeneic cells. These receptors all come from a human patient who received a combined kidney and bone marrow transplant. A share of the T cells may be of graft donor origin.

This clone was seen only a few times. The rearrangement joins TRBV6-1 to TRBJ2-3; tentative D call: TRBD2 (7 bases). The V end was cut by 3 bases, the J end by 2 bases, with 18 bases between. The CDR3 runs to 17 residues. Germline values: CDR1 MNHNS, CDR2 SASEGT. In DNA form, the CDR3 reads TGTGCCAGCAGTGACCCTTTTGGGGGGGCCTTCACAGATACGCAGTATTTT. Protein sequence: CASSDPFGGAFTDTQYF.

This chain connects TRBV5-1 to TRBJ2-6; 9 nucleotides agree with TRBD1. Germline trimming cut 0 bases from V and 0 bases from J; bases unmatched to any gene: 13. CDR3 length equals 21 residues. Germline lookup yields CDR1 SGHRS and CDR2 YFSETQ. CDR3 nucleotide sequence: TGCGCCAGCAGCTTGGAGGGACAGGGCTATTCCGTATTCTCTGGGGCCAACGTCCTGACTTTC. Its translation: CASSLEGQGYSVFSGANVLTF.

The chain is built from TRBV4-2 and TRBJ2-5; D might be TRBD1 (6 bases). The CDR3 sequence is 16 residues long. Between the trimmed V and J ends, which lost 5 bases and 5 bases, there was a span of 21 bases. CDR1 is LGHNA and CDR2 is YNFKEQ in the germline V gene. CDR3 protein: CASSLGTTGVGETQYF. The CDR3 bases are TGTGCCAGCAGCTTGGGCACGACAGGTGTCGGGGAGACCCAGTACTTC.

The CDR3 here is CASSLGPGANYGYTF. In DNA, the CDR3 is TGTGCCAGCAGCTTAGGCCCGGGGGCCAACTATGGCTACACCTTC. The genes are TRBV11-2 and TRBJ1-2; weak D call: TRBD1 (6 bases). The CDR3 extends over 15 amino acids. Germline CDR1 SGHAT, CDR2 FQNNGV. Trimming shortened V by 1 base and J by 2 bases, and 11 bases separated the two germline ends.

This sequence joins TRBV7-4 and TRBJ2-5; a weak D match, TRBD1 (7 bases). CDR3 length: 16 amino acids. V lost 4 bases, J lost 4 bases, and 19 bases lay in between. CDR1 is SGHVT, CDR2 SQSDAQ, per germline. This CDR3 reads CASSSYAGTAGETQYF. The CDR3 DNA follows: TGTGCCAGCAGCTCTTATGCCGGGACAGCGGGAGAGACCCAGTACTTC.

This clone was recorded a few times. A far larger clone is only one base removed, so a read error is likely. The sample carries other DNA sequences with the same CDR3. The chain uses TRBV4-3 and TRBJ2-2; maybe TRBD2 (5 bases). CDR3 size: 17 residues. Germline-derived CDR1 and CDR2 are LGHNA and YSLEER. V lost 2 bases and J 3 bases, leaving 16 bases between the germline ends. CDR3 coding DNA: TGCGCCAGCAGCCAAAGGTCTGGCGGGTTGTACACCGGGGAGCTGTTTTTT. As protein: CASSQRSGGLYTGELFF.

This clone was seen a handful of times. One base separates it from a far larger clone, so it is likely a read error. This chain connects TRBV7-9 to TRBJ2-2; D gene ambiguous. CDR1 and CDR2 from the germline V gene are SEHNR and FQNEAQ (reference sequence). The V end lost 5 bases, the J end lost 0 bases, and 22 bases lay between the germline ends. This CDR3 is 19 amino acids long. CDR3 sequence reads: CASSGVPIILFANTGELFF. CDR3 in DNA: TGTGCCAGCAGCGGGGTACCTATTATACTGTTCGCGAACACCGGGGAGCTGTTTTTT.

The chain couples TRBV6-4 to TRBJ2-3; the D call may be TRBD1 or TRBD2 (5 bases each). Germline V CDR1 and CDR2: MRHNA, SNTAGT. The length of the CDR3 is 13 residues. V was pared by 5 bases and J by 7 bases, with 13 bases between. The DNA of the CDR3 is TGTGCCAGCAGTCCTGTAGAGGGGCATACGCAGTATTTT. Translation gives CASSPVEGHTQYF.

In its sample, this clone was seen a few times. This likely traces to a read error, being one base from a far larger clone. The V call is TRBV28, the J call TRBJ1-2; 7 bases align to TRBD1. V was clipped by 9 bases and J by 10 bases; unmatched bases: 8. The germline V gene has CDR1 MDHEN and CDR2 SYDVKM. The CDR3 totals 11 residues. CDR3 region: CARRWTGVYTF. In nucleotides, the CDR3 is TGTGCCAGACGATGGACAGGCGTCTACACCTTC.

As regards this clone: This probably arose from a read error, given a far larger clone one base away. In the same sample, other DNA sequences code for this CDR3. The chain is built from TRBV1 and TRBJ2-1. TRBV1 is classified as a pseudogene. The CDR3 is 13 residues long. CDR3 residues: CTRAGTGGHEQFF. The CDR3 region has the DNA TGCACCAGAGCCGGGACCGGGGGCCATGAGCAGTTCTTC.

In its sample, this clone was seen a few times. V is TRBV4-2 and J is TRBJ2-3; D possibly corresponds to TRBD2 (5 bases). The CDR3 spans 16 residues. Germline loops: CDR1 LGHNA, CDR2 YNFKEQ. The germline V and J ends were trimmed by 4 bases and 1 base, with 15 bases remaining between them. The CDR3 nucleotides read TGTGCCAGCAGCCGGGAGTTGGTTCAGGGCACAGATACGCAGTATTTT. It yields the protein CASSRELVQGTDTQYF.

CDR3 sequence (DNA): TGTGCCAGCAGCTTGGCCCATCCGGGGAGGCACTATGGCTACACCTTC. It encodes CASSLAHPGRHYGYTF. The chain has TRBV5-5 and TRBJ1-2, with no clear D. The germline V and J ends were trimmed by 0 bases and 3 bases, with 15 bases remaining between them. The CDR3 is 16 residues long. Germline CDR1 SGHKS, CDR2 YYEKEE (reference sequence).

This clone is medium-sized in the sample. In nucleotides, the CDR3 is TGTGCCAGCAGCTTAGGACAGGCCCTCTCCTACGAGCAGTACTTC. This translates into CASSLGQALSYEQYF. The V call is TRBV11-3, the J call TRBJ2-7, with TRBD1 as a possible D gene (6 bases). This CDR3 has 15 residues. V lost 1 base, J lost 0 bases, and 10 bases lay in between. The germline V gene encodes CDR1 SGHNT and CDR2 YENEEA.

The chain joins TRBV5-1 to TRBJ2-7, with 7 bases matching TRBD2. J gave up 2 bases and V 1 base, and 3 bases lay outside the gene matches. The CDR3 runs to 14 residues. Germline CDR1 is SGHRS and CDR2 is YFSETQ. As DNA, the CDR3 is TGCGCCAGCAGCTTGACTAGCGCAACCTACGAGCAGTACTTC. This translates into CASSLTSATYEQYF.

The chain combines TRBV11-3 with TRBJ2-1, with 8 bases aligning to TRBD2. The CDR3 runs to 17 residues. The V gene's germline CDR1 is SGHNT and CDR2 YENEEA. J lost 0 bases, V lost 2 bases, and 6 bases had no gene match. CDR3 sequence (DNA): TGTGCCAGCAGCTTAAGAGCGGGAGTAAGCTCCTACAATGAGCAGTTCTTC. Translating it yields CASSLRAGVSSYNEQFF. Together with reference TRBV11-3 and TRBJ2-1, the CDR3 gives the full variable domain: EAGVVQSPRYKIIEKKQPVAFWCNPISGHNTLYWYLQNLGQGPELLIRYENEEAVDDSQLPKDRFSAERLKGVDSTLKIQPAELGDSAVYLCASSLRAGVSSYNEQFFGPGTRLTVL.